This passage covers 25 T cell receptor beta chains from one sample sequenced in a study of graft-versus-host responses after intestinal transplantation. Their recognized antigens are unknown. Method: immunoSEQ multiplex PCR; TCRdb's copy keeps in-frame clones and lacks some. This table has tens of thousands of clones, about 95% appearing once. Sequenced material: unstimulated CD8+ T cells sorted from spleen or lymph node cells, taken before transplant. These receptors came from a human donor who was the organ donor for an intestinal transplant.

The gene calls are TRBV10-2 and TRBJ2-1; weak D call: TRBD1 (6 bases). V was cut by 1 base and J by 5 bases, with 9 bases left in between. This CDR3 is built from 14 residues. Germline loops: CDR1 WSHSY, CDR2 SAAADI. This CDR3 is CASSEYGTNNEQFF. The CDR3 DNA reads TGCGCCAGCAGTGAGTACGGGACAAACAATGAGCAGTTCTTC.

DNA for the CDR3: TGTGCCATCAGTGCCCACCAGGGCAGTGACACAGATACGCAGTATTTT. Translation: CAISAHQGSDTDTQYF. This chain uses TRBV10-3 with TRBJ2-3; tentative D call: TRBD1 (5 bases). Between the trimmed V and J ends, which lost 4 bases and 2 bases, there was a span of 16 bases. Germline loops: CDR1 ENHRY, CDR2 SYGVKD. The length of the CDR3 is 16 residues.

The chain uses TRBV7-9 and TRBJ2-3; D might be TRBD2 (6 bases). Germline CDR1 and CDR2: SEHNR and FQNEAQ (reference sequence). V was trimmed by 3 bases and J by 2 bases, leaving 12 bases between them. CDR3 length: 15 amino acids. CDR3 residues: CASSFTSFITDTQYF. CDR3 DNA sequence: TGTGCCAGCAGCTTTACTAGCTTTATCACAGATACGCAGTATTTT. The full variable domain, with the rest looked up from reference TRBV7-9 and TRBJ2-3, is DTGVSQNPRHKITKRGQNVTFRCDPISEHNRLYWYRQTLGQGPEFLTYFQNEAQLEKSRLLSDRFSAERPKGSFSTLEIQRTEQGDSAMYLCASSFTSFITDTQYFGPGTRLTVL.

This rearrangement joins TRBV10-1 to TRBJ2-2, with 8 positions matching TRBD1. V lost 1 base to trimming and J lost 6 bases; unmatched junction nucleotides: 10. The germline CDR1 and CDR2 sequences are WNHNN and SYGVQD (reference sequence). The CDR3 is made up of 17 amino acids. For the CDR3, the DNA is TGCGCCAGCAGTGAGTTTCTGGACAGGGCCGGGGCCGGGGAGCTGTTTTTT. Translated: CASSEFLDRAGAGELFF.

The CDR3: CASSISSQSYEQYF. The CDR3 bases are TGTGCCAGTAGTATATCGTCGCAGTCCTACGAGCAGTACTTC. The rearrangement links TRBV19 to TRBJ2-7; D gene uncertain. V lost 2 bases and J 1 base, leaving 9 bases between the germline ends. In germline, CDR1 is LNHDA, CDR2 SQIVND (reference sequence). The CDR3 has 14 residues.

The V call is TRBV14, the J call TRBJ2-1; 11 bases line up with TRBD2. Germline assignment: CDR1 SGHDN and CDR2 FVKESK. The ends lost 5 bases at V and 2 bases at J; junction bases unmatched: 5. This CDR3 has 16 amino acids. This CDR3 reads CASSEIAGGTYNEQFF. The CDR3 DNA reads TGTGCCAGCAGCGAGATAGCGGGGGGGACCTACAATGAGCAGTTCTTC.

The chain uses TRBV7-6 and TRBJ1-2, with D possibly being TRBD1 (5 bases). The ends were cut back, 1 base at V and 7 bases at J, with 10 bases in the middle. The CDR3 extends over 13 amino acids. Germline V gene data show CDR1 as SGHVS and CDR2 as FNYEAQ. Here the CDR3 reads CASSLDPGFGYTF. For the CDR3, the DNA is TGTGCCAGCAGCTTAGACCCAGGGTTTGGCTACACCTTC.

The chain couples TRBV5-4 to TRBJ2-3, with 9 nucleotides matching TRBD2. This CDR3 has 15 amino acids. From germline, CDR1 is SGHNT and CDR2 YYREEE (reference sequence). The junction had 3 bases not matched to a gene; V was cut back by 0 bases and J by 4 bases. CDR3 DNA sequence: TGTGCCAGCAGCTTGGGGCGGGGGGGCGCAGATACGCAGTATTTT. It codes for CASSLGRGGADTQYF.

DNA for the CDR3: TGTGCCAGCAGCTTAGAGTTACATGGGGTACCCGTAGCTTTCTTT. This encodes CASSLELHGVPVAFF. The chain combines TRBV7-3 with TRBJ1-1; no reliable D call. Deletions cut 2 bases from V and 10 bases from J, with 20 bases between. The CDR3 loop spans 15 amino acids. Looked up from germline, CDR1 is SGHTA and CDR2 is FQGTGA.

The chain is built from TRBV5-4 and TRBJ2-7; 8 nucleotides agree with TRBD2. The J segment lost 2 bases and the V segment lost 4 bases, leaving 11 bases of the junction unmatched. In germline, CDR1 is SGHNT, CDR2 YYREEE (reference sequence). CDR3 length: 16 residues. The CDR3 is CASSGERGYSTYEQYF. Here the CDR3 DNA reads TGTGCCAGCAGCGGTGAGCGGGGGTATTCCACCTACGAGCAGTACTTC. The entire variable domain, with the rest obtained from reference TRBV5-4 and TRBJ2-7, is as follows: ETGVTQSPTHLIKTRGQQVTLRCSSQSGHNTVSWYQQALGQGPQFIFQYYREEENGRGNFPPRFSGLQFPNYSSELNVNALELDDSALYLCASSGERGYSTYEQYFGPGTRLTVT.

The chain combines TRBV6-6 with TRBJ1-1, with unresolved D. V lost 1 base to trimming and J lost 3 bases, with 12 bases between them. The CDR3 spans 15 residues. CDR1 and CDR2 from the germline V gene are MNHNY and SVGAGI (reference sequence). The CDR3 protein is CASSYFGVRDTEAFF. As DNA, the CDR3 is TGTGCCAGCAGTTACTTCGGGGTAAGGGACACTGAAGCTTTCTTT.

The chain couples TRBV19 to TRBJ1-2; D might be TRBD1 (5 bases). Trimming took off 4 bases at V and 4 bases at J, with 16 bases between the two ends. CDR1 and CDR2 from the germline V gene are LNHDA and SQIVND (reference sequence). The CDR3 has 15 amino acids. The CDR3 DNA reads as TGTGCCAGTAGTACCGACTTTGGGGGTCCCTATGGCTACACCTTC. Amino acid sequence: CASSTDFGGPYGYTF.

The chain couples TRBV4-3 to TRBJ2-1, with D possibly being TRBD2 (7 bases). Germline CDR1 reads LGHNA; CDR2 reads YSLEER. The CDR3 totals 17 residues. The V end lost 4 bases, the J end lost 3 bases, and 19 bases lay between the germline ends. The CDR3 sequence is CASSLGRGAPGYNEQFF. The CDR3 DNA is TGCGCCAGCAGCCTGGGACGGGGGGCCCCCGGCTACAATGAGCAGTTCTTC.

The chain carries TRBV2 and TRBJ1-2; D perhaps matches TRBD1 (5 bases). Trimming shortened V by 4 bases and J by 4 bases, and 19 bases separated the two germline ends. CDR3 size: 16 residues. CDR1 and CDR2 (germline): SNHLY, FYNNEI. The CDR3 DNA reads TGTGCCAGCAGTGGGGATTCCGGGACGGCGGGCTATGGCTACACCTTC. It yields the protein CASSGDSGTAGYGYTF.

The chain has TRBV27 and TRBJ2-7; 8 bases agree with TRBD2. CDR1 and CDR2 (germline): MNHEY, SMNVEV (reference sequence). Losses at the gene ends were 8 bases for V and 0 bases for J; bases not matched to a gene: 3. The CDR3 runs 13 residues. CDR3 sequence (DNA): TGTGCCAGCGGAGCGGGGGCCTCCTACGAGCAGTACTTC. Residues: CASGAGASYEQYF.

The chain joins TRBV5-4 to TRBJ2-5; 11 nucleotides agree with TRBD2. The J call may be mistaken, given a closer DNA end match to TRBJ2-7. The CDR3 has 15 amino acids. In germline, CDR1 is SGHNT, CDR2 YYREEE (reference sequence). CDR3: CASSPGLAAPYEQYF. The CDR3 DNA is TGTGCCAGCAGCCCGGGACTAGCGGCACCATACGAGCAGTACTTC.

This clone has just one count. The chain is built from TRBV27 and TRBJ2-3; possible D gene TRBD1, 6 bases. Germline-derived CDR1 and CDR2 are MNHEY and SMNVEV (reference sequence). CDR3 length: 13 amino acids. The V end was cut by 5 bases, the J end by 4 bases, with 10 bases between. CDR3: CASSRGGSDTQYF. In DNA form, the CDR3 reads TGTGCCAGCAGTAGAGGGGGTTCAGATACGCAGTATTTT.

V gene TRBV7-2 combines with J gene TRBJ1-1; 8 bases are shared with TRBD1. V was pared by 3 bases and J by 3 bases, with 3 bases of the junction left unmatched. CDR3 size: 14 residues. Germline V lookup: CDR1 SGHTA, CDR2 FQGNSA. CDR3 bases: TGTGCCAGCAGCTTGAACAGGGGGGACACTGAAGCTTTCTTT. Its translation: CASSLNRGDTEAFF.

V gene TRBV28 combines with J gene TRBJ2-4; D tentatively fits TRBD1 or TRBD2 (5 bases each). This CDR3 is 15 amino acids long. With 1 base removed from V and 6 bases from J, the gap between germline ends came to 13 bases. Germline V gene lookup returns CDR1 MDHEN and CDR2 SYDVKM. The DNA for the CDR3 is TGTGCCAGCAGTTTATTCGTAGGGGCGGGAAACATTCAGTACTTC. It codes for CASSLFVGAGNIQYF.

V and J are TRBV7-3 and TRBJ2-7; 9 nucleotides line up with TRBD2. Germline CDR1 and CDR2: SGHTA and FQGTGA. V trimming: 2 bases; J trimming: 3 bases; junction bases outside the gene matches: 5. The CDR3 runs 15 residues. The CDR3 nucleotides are TGTGCCAGCAGCTTACAGGTGACTAGCGGCTACGAGCAGTACTTC. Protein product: CASSLQVTSGYEQYF.

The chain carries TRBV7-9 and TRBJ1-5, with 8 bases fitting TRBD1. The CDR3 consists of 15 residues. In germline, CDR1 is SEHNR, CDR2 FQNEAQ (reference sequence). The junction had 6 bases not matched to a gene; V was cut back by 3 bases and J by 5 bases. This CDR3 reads CASSFGQGHHQPQHF. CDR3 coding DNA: TGTGCCAGCAGCTTTGGACAGGGTCATCATCAGCCCCAGCATTTT.

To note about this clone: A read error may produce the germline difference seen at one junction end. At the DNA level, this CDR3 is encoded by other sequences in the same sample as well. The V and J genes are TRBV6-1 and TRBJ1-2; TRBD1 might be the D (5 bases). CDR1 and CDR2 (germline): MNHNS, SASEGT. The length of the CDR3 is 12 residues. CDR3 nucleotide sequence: TGCGCCAGCGTAGACAGCAACTATGGCTACACCTTC. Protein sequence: CASVDSNYGYTF.

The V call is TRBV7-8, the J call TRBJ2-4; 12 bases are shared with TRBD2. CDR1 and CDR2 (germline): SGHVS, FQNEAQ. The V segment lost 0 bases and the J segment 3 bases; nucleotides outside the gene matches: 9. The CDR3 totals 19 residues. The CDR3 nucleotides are TGTGCCAGCAGCTTAGCGCTAGCGGGGGGGCTCTTGGACAAAAACATTCAGTACTTC. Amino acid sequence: CASSLALAGGLLDKNIQYF.

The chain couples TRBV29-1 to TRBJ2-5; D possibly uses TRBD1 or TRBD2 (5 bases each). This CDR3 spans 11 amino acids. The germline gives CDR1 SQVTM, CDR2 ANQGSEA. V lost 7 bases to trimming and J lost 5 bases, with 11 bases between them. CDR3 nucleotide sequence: TGCAGCGCCGAGTGGGGGGAGACCCAGTACTTC. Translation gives CSAEWGETQYF.

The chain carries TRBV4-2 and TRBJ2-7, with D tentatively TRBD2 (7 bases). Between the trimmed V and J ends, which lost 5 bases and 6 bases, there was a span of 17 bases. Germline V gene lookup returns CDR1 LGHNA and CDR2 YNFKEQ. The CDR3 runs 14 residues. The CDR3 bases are TGTGCCAGCAGCTTCGGAACAGGGAGGGTCGAGCAGTACTTC. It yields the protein CASSFGTGRVEQYF.